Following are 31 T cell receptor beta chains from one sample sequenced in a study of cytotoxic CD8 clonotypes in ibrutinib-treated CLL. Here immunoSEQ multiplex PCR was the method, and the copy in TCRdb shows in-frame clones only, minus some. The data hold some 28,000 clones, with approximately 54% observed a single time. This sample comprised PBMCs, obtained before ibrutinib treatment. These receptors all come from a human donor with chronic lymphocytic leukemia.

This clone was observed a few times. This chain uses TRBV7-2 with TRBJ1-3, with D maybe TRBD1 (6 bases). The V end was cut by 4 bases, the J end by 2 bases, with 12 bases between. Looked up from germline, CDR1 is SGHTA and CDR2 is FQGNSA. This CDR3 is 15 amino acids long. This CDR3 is CASSSRQAAGNTIYF. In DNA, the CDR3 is TGTGCCAGCAGCTCGCGACAGGCAGCTGGAAACACCATATATTTT.

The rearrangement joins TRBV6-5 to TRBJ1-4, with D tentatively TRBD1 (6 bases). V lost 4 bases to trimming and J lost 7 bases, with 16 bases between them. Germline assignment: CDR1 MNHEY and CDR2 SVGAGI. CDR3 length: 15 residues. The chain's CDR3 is CASSSIGQRSEKLFF. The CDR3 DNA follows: TGTGCCAGCAGTTCCATCGGACAGCGTAGTGAAAAACTGTTTTTT.

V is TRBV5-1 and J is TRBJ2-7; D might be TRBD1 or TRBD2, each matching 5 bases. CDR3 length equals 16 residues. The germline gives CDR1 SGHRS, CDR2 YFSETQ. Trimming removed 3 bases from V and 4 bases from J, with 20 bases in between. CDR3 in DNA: TGCGCCAGCAGCTGGCCCCCCGGGACGACGGAATACGAGCAGTACTTC. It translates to CASSWPPGTTEYEQYF.

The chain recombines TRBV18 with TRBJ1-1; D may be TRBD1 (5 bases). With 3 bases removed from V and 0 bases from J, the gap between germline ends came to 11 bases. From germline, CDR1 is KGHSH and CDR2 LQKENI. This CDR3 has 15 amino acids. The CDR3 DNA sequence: TGTGCCAGCTCACCGCGACAGATATTGAACACTGAAGCTTTCTTT. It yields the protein CASSPRQILNTEAFF.

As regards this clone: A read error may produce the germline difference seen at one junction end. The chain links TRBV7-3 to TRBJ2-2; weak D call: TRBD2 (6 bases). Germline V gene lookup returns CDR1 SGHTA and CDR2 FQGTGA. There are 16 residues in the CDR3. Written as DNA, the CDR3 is TGTGCCAGCAGCTTAATAGGGGCGGGGAACAGCGGGGAGCTGTTTTTT. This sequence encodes CASSLIGAGNSGELFF.

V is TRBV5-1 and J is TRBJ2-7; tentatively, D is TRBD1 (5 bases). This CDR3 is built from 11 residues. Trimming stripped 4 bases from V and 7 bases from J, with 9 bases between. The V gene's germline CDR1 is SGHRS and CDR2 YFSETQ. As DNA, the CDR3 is TGCGCCAGCAGCCCTGGGGCAGAGCAGTACTTC. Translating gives CASSPGAEQYF.

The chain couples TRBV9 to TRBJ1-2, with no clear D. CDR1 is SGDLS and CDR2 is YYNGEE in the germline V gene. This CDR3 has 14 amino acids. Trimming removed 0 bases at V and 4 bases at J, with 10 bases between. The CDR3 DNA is TGTGCCAGCAGCGTAGACCAGGATCTCTATGGCTACACCTTC. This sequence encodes CASSVDQDLYGYTF.

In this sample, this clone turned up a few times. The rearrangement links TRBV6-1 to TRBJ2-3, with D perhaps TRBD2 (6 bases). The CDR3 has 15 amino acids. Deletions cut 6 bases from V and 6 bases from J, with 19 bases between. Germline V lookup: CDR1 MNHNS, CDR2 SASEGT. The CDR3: CASRVEAGLPDTQYF. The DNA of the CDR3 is TGTGCCAGCAGGGTCGAGGCAGGACTACCGGATACGCAGTATTTT.

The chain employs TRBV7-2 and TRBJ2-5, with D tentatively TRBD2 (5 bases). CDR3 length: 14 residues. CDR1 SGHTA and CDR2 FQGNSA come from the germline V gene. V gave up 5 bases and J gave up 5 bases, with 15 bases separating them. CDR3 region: CASSPQRMRETQYF. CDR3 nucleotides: TGTGCCAGCAGCCCCCAGCGGATGCGGGAGACCCAGTACTTC.

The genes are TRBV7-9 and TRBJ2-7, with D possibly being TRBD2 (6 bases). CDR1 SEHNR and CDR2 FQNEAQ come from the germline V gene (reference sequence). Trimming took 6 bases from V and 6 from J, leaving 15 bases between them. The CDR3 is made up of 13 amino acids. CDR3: CASSGREALEQYF. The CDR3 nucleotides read TGTGCCAGCAGTGGCAGGGAGGCTCTCGAGCAGTACTTC.

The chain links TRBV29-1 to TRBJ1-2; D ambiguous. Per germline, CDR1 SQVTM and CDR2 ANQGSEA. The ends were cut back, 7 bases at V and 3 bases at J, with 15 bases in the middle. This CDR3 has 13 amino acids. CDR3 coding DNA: TGCAGCGCGCGTAGGTCGGGGTACTATGGCTACACCTTC. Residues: CSARRSGYYGYTF.

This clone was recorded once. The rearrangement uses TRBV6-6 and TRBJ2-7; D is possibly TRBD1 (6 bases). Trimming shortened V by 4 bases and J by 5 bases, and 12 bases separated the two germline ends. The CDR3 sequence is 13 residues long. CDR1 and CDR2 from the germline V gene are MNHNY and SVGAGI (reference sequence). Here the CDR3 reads CASSLTGLHEQYF. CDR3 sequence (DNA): TGTGCCAGCAGTTTAACAGGGCTCCACGAGCAGTACTTC.

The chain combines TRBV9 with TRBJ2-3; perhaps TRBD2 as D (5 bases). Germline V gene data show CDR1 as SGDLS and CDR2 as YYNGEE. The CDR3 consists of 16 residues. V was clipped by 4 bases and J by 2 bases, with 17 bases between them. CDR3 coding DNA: TGTGCCAGCAGCCCGGCCGGGGTCCCCTCCACAGATACGCAGTATTTT. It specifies CASSPAGVPSTDTQYF.

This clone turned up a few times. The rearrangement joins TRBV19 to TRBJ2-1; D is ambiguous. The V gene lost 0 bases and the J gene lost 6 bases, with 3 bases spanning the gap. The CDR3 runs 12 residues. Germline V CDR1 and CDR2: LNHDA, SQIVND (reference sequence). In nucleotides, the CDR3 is TGTGCCAGTAGTATAGATGGCAATGAGCAGTTCTTC. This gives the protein CASSIDGNEQFF.

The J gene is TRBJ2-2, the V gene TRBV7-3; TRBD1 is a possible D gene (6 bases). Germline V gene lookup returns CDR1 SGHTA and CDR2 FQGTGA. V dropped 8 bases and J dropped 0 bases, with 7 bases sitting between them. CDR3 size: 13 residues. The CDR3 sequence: CASGQPNTGELFF. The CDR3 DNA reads TGTGCCAGCGGACAGCCGAACACCGGGGAGCTGTTTTTT.

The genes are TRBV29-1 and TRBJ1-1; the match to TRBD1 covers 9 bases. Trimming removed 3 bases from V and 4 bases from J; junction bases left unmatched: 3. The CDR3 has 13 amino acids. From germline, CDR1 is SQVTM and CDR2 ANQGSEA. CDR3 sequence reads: CSVEGQGGTEAFF. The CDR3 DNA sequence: TGCAGCGTTGAGGGACAGGGAGGCACTGAAGCTTTCTTT.

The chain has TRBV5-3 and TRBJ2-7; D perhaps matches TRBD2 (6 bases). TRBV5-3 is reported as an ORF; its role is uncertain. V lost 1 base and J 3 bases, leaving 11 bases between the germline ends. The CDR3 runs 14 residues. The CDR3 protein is CARSLTSLVYEQYF. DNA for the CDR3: TGTGCCAGAAGCTTGACTAGCCTTGTCTACGAGCAGTACTTC.

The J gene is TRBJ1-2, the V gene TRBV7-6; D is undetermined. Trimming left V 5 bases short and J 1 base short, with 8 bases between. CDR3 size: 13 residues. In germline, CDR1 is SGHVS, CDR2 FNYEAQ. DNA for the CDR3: TGTGCCAGCAGCCCGGGCTTTAACTATGGCTACACCTTC. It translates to CASSPGFNYGYTF.

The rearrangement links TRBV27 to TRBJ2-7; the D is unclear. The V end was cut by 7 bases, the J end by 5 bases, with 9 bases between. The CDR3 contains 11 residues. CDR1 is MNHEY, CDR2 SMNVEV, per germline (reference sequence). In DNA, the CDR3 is TGTGCCAGCAAGGATTTCGACGAGCAGTACTTC. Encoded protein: CASKDFDEQYF.

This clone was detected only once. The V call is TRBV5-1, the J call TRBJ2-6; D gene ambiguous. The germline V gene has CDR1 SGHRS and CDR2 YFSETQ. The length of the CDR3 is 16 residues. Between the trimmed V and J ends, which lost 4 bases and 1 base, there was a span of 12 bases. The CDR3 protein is CASSPEWLSGANVLTF. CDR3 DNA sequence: TGCGCCAGCAGCCCGGAGTGGCTTTCTGGGGCCAACGTCCTGACTTTC.

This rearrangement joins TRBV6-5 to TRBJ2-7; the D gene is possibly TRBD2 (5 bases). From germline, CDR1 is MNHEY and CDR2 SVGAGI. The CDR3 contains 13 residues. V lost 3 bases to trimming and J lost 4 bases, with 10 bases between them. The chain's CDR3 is CASSYISVYEQYF. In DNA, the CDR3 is TGTGCCAGCAGTTATATTAGCGTTTACGAGCAGTACTTC.

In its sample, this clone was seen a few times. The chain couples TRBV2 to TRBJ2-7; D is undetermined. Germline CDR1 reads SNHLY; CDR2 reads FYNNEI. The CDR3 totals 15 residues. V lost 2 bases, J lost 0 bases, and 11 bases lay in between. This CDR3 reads CASSESRATSYEQYF. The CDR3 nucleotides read TGTGCCAGCAGTGAAAGCCGAGCGACCTCCTACGAGCAGTACTTC.

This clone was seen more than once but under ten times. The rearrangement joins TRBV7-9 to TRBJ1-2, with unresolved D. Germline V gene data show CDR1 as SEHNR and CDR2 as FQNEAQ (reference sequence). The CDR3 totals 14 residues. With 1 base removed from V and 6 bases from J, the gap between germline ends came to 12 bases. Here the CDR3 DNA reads TGTGCCAGCAGCTTAGTTGTGCCCCAGGATGGCTACACCTTC. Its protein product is CASSLVVPQDGYTF.

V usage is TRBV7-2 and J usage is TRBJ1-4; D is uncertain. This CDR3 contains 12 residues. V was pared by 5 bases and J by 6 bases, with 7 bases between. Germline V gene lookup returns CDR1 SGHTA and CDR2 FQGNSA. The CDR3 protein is CASSPYHEKLFF. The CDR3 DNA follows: TGTGCCAGCAGCCCATATCATGAAAAACTGTTTTTT.

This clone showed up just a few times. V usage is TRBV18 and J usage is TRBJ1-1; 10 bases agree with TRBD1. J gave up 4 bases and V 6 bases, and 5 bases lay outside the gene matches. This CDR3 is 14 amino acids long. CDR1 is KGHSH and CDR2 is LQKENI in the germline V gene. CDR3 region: CASSPDRGPTEAFF. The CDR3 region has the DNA TGTGCCAGCTCTCCAGACAGGGGGCCCACTGAAGCTTTCTTT. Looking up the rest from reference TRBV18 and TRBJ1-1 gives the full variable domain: NAGVMQNPRHLVRRRGQEARLRCSPMKGHSHVYWYRQLPEEGLKFMVYLQKENIIDESGMPKERFSAEFPKEGPSILRIQQVVRGDSAAYFCASSPDRGPTEAFFGQGTRLTVV.

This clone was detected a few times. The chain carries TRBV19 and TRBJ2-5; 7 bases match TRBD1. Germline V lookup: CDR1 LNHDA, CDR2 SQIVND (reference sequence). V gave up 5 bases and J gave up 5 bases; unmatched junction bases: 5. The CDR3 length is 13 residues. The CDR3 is CASSEGAGETQYF. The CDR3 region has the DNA TGTGCCAGTAGTGAGGGGGCTGGGGAGACCCAGTACTTC.

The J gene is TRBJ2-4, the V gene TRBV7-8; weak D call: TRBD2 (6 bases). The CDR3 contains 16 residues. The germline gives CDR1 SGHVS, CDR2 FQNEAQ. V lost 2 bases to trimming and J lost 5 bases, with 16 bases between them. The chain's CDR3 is CASSLMAGIFQNIQYF. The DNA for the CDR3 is TGTGCCAGCAGCTTAATGGCGGGGATATTCCAAAACATTCAGTACTTC.

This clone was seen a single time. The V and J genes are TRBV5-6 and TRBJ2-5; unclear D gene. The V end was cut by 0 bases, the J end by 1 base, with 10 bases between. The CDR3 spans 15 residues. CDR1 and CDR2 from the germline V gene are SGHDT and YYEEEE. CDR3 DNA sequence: TGTGCCAGCAGCTTGGATGGTTGGGCCCAAGAGACCCAGTACTTC. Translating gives CASSLDGWAQETQYF. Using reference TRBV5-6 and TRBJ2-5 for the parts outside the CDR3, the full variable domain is DAGVTQSPTHLIKTRGQQVTLRCSPKSGHDTVSWYQQALGQGPQFIFQYYEEEERQRGNFPDRFSGHQFPNYSSELNVNALLLGDSALYLCASSLDGWAQETQYFGPGTRLLVL.

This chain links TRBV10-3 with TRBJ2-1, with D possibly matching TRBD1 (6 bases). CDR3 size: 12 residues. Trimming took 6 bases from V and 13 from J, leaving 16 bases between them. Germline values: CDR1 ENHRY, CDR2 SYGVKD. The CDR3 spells CAIRGLKDRQFF. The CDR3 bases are TGTGCCATCAGAGGGTTAAAGGACAGACAGTTCTTC.

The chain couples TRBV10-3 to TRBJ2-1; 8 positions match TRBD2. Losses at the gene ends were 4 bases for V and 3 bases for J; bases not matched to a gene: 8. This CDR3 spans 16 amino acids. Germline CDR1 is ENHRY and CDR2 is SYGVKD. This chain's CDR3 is CAISAGVTSGYNEQFF. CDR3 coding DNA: TGTGCCATCAGTGCAGGGGTCACTAGCGGCTACAATGAGCAGTTCTTC.

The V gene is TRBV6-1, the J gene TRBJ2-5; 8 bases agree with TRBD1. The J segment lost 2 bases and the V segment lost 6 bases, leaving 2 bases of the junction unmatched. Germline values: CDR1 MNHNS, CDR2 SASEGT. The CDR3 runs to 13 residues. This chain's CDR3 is CASRDRGQETQYF. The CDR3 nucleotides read TGTGCCAGCAGAGACAGGGGTCAAGAGACCCAGTACTTC.